A single TCR beta chain is shown here with its context. This sample was included in a study of blood T cell repertoires in COVID-19. As for the study in general: Samples taken during acute and convalescent COVID-19 were collected in the United States, Italy and Spain. The cDNA or gDNA used as material had been derived from T cells, B-cell-depleted T cells, or PBMCs.

Authors' methods: Reference gene primer amplification yielded estimated nucleated cell counts. Produced via immunoSEQ multiplex PCR; TCRdb's table is partial and in-frame only. The V and J calls and clone size come from that table; D and trimming were worked out from the DNA. The sample lists roughly 310,000 clones; approximately 87% were seen once. The CDR3 length is 13 residues. Germline V gene data show CDR1 as SGHDT and CDR2 as YYEEEE. Trimming removed 2 bases from V and 9 bases from J, with 12 bases in between. This TCR came from a woman between 50 and 59 years old with active or convalescent COVID-19. What was sequenced was peripheral blood. The chain employs TRBV5-6 and TRBJ2-1; perhaps TRBD2 as D (5 bases). CDR3 region: CASSFIPGGEQFF. The CDR3 DNA reads as TGTGCCAGCAGCTTTATCCCAGGAGGTGAGCAGTTCTTC.